This TCR beta chain came from a study of identical twins. In its sample, this clonotype was seen a few times. Antigen unknown. TCRdb independently ran MiXCR on the 5' RACE reads; one entry per CDR3 protein. The table lists 200,000 to 300,000 distinct CDR3 sequences, 10% of them singletons. Donors were all healthy Caucasians. Study conclusions and caveats: These conclusions were based on statistical analysis (cross-sectional, not following the same donors). Excess sharing between twins was weaker in beta out-of-frame sequences. Analyses based on zero insertions could be partly confounded by invariant MAIT and iNKT cells.

The sequence was obtained from a man aged 50 or older in good health. Sequencing was done on a sample of memory T cells sorted from blood.

The CDR3 region is CSAPVTTDTQYF. The DNA of the CDR3 is TGCAGTGCTCCGGTCACCACAGATACGCAGTATTTT. The chain carries TRBV20-1 and TRBJ2-3; unclear D gene. This CDR3 contains 12 residues. From germline, CDR1 is DFQATT and CDR2 SNEGSKA (reference sequence). Trimming removed 5 bases from V and 2 bases from J, with 8 bases in between.